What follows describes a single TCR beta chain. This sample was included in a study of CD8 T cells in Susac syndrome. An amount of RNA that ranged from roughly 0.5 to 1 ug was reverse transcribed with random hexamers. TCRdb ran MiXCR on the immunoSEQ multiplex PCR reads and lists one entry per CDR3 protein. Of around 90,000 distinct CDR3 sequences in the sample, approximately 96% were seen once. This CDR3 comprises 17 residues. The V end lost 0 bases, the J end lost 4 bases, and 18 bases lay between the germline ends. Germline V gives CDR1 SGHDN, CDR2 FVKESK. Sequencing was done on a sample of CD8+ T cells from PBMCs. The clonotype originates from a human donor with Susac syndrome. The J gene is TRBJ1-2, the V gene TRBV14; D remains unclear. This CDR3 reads CASSQDNRVEVVYGYTF. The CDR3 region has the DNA TGTGCCAGCAGCCAAGATAATCGTGTTGAGGTCGTCTATGGCTACACCTTC.